Each of the 18 T cell receptor beta chains below was sequenced from the same sample in a study of cytomegalovirus exposure and HLA in healthy donors (TCRdb year 2017). Receptor libraries were prepared by the immunoSEQ multiplex PCR assay. For the multiplex PCR, a mixture combining 60 forward primers for TCR Vbeta segments and 13 reverse primers for TCR Jbeta segments was used. The immuneACCESS repertoire file appears here via TCRdb, limited to in-frame rearrangements. These files lack a portion of the clones; in checked studies, under half of the deficit traces to unresolved V genes, and the cause of the others is not known. Within this sample are about 130,000 clones, with approximately 80% of them counted one time only. Less than 4.5% of the sample is in the top ten clones. Sequencing was performed on PBMCs. The receptors come from a man aged 35 to 55 in good health and CMV-seronegative.

The rearrangement uses TRBV4-1 and TRBJ2-1; TRBD1 agrees at 12 bases. The CDR3 sequence is 13 residues long. CDR1 and CDR2 (germline): MGHRA, YSYEKL. V gave up 3 bases and J gave up 14 bases; unmatched junction bases: 5. CDR3 nucleotide sequence: TGCGCCAGCAGCCAGGGACAGGGGGCGGTCAAGTTCTTC. Protein sequence: CASSQGQGAVKFF.

V and J are TRBV5-1 and TRBJ1-2; possibly TRBD1 for D (6 bases). Germline CDR1 is SGHRS and CDR2 is YFSETQ. V was clipped by 8 bases and J by 0 bases, with 11 bases between them. The CDR3 extends over 13 amino acids. Written as DNA, the CDR3 is TGCGCCAGTTCGACAGGAGCTAACTATGGCTACACCTTC. It yields the protein CASSTGANYGYTF.

This chain uses TRBV5-5 with TRBJ1-3; the D is unclear. Trimming took 4 bases from V and 0 from J, leaving 8 bases between them. The CDR3 runs 14 residues. In germline, CDR1 is SGHKS, CDR2 YYEKEE (reference sequence). The CDR3 is CASSPSFSGNTIYF. The CDR3 nucleotides read TGTGCCAGCAGCCCCTCCTTCTCTGGAAACACCATATATTTT. Together with reference TRBV5-5 and TRBJ1-3, the CDR3 gives the full variable domain: DAGVTQSPTHLIKTRGQQVTLRCSPISGHKSVSWYQQVLGQGPQFIFQYYEKEERGRGNFPDRFSARQFPNYSSELNVNALLLGDSALYLCASSPSFSGNTIYFGEGSWLTVV.

This clone was recorded a few times. The chain carries TRBV2 and TRBJ2-7; 8 bases align to TRBD1. CDR1 and CDR2 from the germline V gene are SNHLY and FYNNEI. This CDR3 region has 12 residues. J gave up 2 bases and V 8 bases, and 2 bases lay outside the gene matches. The DNA for the CDR3 is TGTGCCAGCGGGACAGGCCCCTACGAGCAGTACTTC. Residues: CASGTGPYEQYF.

This sequence joins TRBV27 and TRBJ2-7; TRBD1 might be the D (5 bases). Germline loops: CDR1 MNHEY, CDR2 SMNVEV (reference sequence). Deletions cut 5 bases from V and 4 bases from J, with 15 bases between. This CDR3 is 14 amino acids long. CDR3 sequence: CASSRSQAGYEQYF. CDR3 DNA: TGTGCCAGCAGTAGATCACAGGCTGGATACGAGCAGTACTTC.

The J gene is TRBJ2-2, the V gene TRBV10-3; 7 bases map to TRBD2. The length of the CDR3 is 16 residues. The trim removed 6 bases at V and 7 bases at J, leaving 14 bases unmatched. CDR1 is ENHRY, CDR2 SYGVKD, per germline. DNA for the CDR3: TGTGCCATCAGGGGCGGGGGAGCCATTCCAGGCGGGGAGCTGTTTTTT. This translates into CAIRGGGAIPGGELFF.

A few counts support this clone. The chain is built from TRBV5-1 and TRBJ1-2; 9 bases are a match to TRBD1. V was pared by 4 bases and J by 6 bases, with 4 bases of the junction left unmatched. This CDR3 has 13 residues. Germline V gene data show CDR1 as SGHRS and CDR2 as YFSETQ. This chain's CDR3 is CASSTGQGDGYTF. DNA of the CDR3: TGCGCCAGCAGCACGGGACAGGGTGATGGCTACACCTTC.

The V and J genes are TRBV11-2 and TRBJ2-5, with TRBD2 identical over 8 bases. V dropped 1 base and J dropped 4; count of bases not matched to a gene: 5. Looked up from germline, CDR1 is SGHAT and CDR2 is FQNNGV. This CDR3 is 15 amino acids long. This CDR3 is CASSLARRGGETQYF. CDR3 in DNA: TGTGCCAGCAGCTTAGCGCGCCGGGGGGGAGAGACCCAGTACTTC.

The V gene is TRBV7-9, the J gene TRBJ1-1; D gene uncertain. Germline loops: CDR1 SEHNR, CDR2 FQNEAQ (reference sequence). V dropped 11 bases and J dropped 0 bases, with 19 bases sitting between them. CDR3 length equals 15 residues. CDR3 protein: CAVPYEETMNTEAFF. CDR3 bases: TGTGCCGTTCCCTATGAGGAAACCATGAACACTGAAGCTTTCTTT.

V gene TRBV5-5 combines with J gene TRBJ2-7, with 7 bases lining up with TRBD1. The V gene's germline CDR1 is SGHKS and CDR2 YYEKEE (reference sequence). Trimming at V came to 0 bases and at J to 2 bases, leaving 5 bases not matched to a gene. The CDR3 extends over 15 amino acids. The CDR3 here is CASSLARDSPYEQYF. CDR3 DNA: TGTGCCAGCAGCTTGGCCCGGGACAGCCCCTACGAGCAGTACTTC.

V usage is TRBV7-6 and J usage is TRBJ2-6; D perhaps matches TRBD2 (5 bases). V lost 1 base, J lost 4 bases, and 11 bases lay in between. This CDR3 contains 16 residues. Germline loops: CDR1 SGHVS, CDR2 FNYEAQ. The CDR3 sequence is CASSLGPGSGANVLTF. The CDR3 DNA sequence: TGTGCCAGCAGCTTAGGTCCGGGGTCCGGGGCCAACGTCCTGACTTTC.

The chain has TRBV27 and TRBJ2-1, with a possible D match to TRBD1 (6 bases). V was cut by 4 bases and J by 5 bases, with 18 bases left in between. The CDR3 consists of 16 residues. Germline CDR1 reads MNHEY; CDR2 reads SMNVEV (reference sequence). Here the CDR3 reads CASSYYKGGVHNEQFF. DNA of the CDR3: TGTGCCAGCAGTTACTACAAAGGGGGTGTCCACAATGAGCAGTTCTTC.

This clone has just one count. The genes are TRBV7-9 and TRBJ1-1; TRBD1 aligns across 9 bases. CDR3 length equals 15 residues. From germline, CDR1 is SEHNR and CDR2 FQNEAQ (reference sequence). V lost 5 bases to trimming and J lost 5 bases; unmatched junction nucleotides: 9. The CDR3 here is CASSRTLQGATEAFF. The CDR3 DNA is TGTGCCAGCAGCCGGACGCTACAGGGGGCTACTGAAGCTTTCTTT.

V and J are TRBV6-6 and TRBJ2-5; the match to TRBD2 covers 12 bases. Germline V lookup: CDR1 MNHNY, CDR2 SVGAGI (reference sequence). The CDR3 has 15 amino acids. Trimming removed 6 bases from V and 4 bases from J; junction bases left unmatched: 6. This CDR3 is CASRRLAGVGETQYF. The CDR3 bases are TGTGCCAGCAGACGACTAGCGGGGGTGGGAGAGACCCAGTACTTC.

V is TRBV2 and J is TRBJ2-7; D call uncertain. Trimming removed 1 base from V and 3 bases from J, with 7 bases in between. The CDR3 has 13 amino acids. The germline V gene encodes CDR1 SNHLY and CDR2 FYNNEI. The DNA of the CDR3 is TGTGCCAGCAGTGAAGATTCTTTCTACGAGCAGTACTTC. This codes for CASSEDSFYEQYF.

This clone appeared once. V usage is TRBV14 and J usage is TRBJ2-7; 7 bases align to TRBD2. This CDR3 has 17 residues. V dropped 0 bases and J dropped 0; count of bases not matched to a gene: 8. Germline V gene lookup returns CDR1 SGHDN and CDR2 FVKESK. Here the CDR3 reads CASSQDWGGLSSYEQYF. CDR3 DNA sequence: TGTGCCAGCAGCCAAGATTGGGGGGGTCTAAGCTCCTACGAGCAGTACTTC.

The V and J genes are TRBV11-2 and TRBJ1-1, with TRBD1 matching 9 bases. With 7 bases clipped from V and 5 bases from J, the junction kept 5 bases outside the gene matches. The CDR3 runs to 13 residues. Germline CDR1 is SGHAT and CDR2 is FQNNGV. The CDR3 spells CASTKQGATEAFF. The CDR3 DNA sequence: TGTGCCAGCACCAAACAGGGGGCGACTGAAGCTTTCTTT.

About this clone: The conserved closing phenylalanine or tryptophan is absent in this CDR3, likely reflecting a read error. Because the CDR3's place on the DNA is in doubt, the DNA is left out and the CDR3 is given as listed by TCRdb. This chain uses TRBV7-9 with TRBJ1-1. The CDR3 region is 12 residues in length, termini included. Per the germline V gene, CDR1 is SEHNR and CDR2 is FQNEAQ (reference sequence). CDR3 amino acids: CASSLGTGEGDI.